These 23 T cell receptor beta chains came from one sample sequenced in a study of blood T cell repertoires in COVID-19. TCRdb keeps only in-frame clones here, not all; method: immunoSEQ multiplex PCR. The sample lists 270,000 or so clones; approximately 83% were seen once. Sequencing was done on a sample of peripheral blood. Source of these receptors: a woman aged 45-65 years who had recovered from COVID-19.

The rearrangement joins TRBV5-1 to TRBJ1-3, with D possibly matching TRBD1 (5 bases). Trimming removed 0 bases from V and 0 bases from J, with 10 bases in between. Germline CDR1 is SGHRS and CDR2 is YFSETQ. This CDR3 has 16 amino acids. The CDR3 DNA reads TGCGCCAGCAGCTTGGTCCAGGGATCCTCTGGAAACACCATATATTTT. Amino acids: CASSLVQGSSGNTIYF.

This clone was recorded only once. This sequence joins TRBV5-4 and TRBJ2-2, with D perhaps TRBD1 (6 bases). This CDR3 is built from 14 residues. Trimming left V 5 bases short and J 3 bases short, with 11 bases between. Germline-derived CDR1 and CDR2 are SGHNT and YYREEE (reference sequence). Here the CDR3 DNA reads TGTGCCAGCAGACTAGGACAGTACACCGGGGAGCTGTTTTTT. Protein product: CASRLGQYTGELFF.

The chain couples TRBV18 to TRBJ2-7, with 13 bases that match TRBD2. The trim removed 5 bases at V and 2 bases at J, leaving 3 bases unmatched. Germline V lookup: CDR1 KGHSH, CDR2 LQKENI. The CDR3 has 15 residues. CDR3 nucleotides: TGTGCCAGCTCAGCTACTAGCGGGGGGGCCTACGAGCAGTACTTC. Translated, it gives CASSATSGGAYEQYF.

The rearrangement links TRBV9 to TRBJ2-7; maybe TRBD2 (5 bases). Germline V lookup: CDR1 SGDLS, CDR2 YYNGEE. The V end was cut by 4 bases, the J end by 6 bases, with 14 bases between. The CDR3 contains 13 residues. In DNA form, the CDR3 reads TGTGCCAGCAGCCTAAGGACTGTCACCGAGCAGTACTTC. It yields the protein CASSLRTVTEQYF.

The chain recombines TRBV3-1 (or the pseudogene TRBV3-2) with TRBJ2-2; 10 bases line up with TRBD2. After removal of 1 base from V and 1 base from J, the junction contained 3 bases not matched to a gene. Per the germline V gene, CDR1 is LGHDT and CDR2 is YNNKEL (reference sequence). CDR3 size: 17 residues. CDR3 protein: CASSQGASGGNTGELFF. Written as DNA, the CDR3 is TGTGCCAGCAGCCAAGGGGCTAGCGGGGGGAACACCGGGGAGCTGTTTTTT.

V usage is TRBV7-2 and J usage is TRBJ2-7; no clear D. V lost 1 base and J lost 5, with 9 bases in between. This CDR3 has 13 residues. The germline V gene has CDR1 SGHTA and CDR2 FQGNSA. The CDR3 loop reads CASSLGLRDEQYF. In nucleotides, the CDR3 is TGTGCCAGCAGCTTAGGGCTCCGGGACGAGCAGTACTTC. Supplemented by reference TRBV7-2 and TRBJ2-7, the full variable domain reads GAGVSQSPSNKVTEKGKDVELRCDPISGHTALYWYRQSLGQGLEFLIYFQGNSAPDKSGLPSDRFSAERTGGSVSTLTIQRTQQEDSAVYLCASSLGLRDEQYFGPGTRLTVT.

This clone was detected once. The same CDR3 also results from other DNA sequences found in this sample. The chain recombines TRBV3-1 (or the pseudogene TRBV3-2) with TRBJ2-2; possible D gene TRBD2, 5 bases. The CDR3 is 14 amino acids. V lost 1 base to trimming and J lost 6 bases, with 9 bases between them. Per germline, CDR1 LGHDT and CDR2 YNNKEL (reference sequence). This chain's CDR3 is CASSQGARAGELFF. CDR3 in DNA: TGTGCCAGCAGCCAAGGCGCGCGGGCCGGGGAGCTGTTTTTT.

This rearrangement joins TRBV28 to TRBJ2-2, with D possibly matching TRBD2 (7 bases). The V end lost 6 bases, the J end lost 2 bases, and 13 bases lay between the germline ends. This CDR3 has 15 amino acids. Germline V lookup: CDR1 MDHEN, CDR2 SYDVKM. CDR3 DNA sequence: TGTGCCAGCAGATTAGGGGGGGCTAACACCGGGGAGCTGTTTTTT. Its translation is CASRLGGANTGELFF.

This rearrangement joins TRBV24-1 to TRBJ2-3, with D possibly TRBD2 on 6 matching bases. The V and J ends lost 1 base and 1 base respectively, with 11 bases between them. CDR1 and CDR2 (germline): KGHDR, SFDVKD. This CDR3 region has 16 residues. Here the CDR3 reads CATSDLRGSRTDTQYF. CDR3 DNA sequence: TGTGCCACCAGTGATTTACGGGGGTCCCGCACAGATACGCAGTATTTT.

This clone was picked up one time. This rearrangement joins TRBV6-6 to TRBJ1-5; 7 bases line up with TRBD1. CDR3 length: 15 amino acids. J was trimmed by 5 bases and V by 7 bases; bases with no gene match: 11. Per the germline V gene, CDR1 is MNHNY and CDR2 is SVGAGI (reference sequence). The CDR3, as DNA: TGTGCCAGCACCTCGGGCAGGGGGTCCCATCAGCCCCAGCATTTT. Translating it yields CASTSGRGSHQPQHF.

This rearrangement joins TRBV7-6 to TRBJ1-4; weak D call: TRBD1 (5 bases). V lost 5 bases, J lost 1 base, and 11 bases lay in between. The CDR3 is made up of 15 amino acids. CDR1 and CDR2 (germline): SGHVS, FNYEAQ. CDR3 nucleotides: TGTGCCAGCAGCCCCCCGGGGGAAACTAATGAAAAACTGTTTTTT. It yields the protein CASSPPGETNEKLFF.

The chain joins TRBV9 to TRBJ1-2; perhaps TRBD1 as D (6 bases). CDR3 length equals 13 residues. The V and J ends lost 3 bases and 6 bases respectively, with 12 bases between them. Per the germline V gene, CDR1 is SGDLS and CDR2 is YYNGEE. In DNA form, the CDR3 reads TGTGCCAGCAGCGATGGCAGGGGAGATGGCTACACCTTC. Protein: CASSDGRGDGYTF.

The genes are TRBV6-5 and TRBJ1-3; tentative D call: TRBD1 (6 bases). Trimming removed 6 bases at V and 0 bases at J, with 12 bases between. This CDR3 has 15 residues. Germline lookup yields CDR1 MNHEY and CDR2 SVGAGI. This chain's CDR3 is CASRLGQFSGNTIYF. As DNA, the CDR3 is TGTGCCAGCAGGTTAGGACAGTTCTCTGGAAACACCATATATTTT.

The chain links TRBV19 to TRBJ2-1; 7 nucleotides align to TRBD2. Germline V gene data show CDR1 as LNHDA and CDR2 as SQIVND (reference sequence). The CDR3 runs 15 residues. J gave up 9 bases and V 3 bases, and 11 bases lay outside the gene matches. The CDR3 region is CASSIGLAESSEQFF. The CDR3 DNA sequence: TGTGCCAGTAGTATTGGGCTAGCGGAAAGCAGTGAGCAGTTCTTC.

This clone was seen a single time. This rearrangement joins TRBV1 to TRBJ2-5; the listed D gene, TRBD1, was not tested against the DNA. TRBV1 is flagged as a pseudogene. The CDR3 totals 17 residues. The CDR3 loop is CTSSPEPLGHLRGTQYF. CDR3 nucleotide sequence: TGCACCAGCAGCCCCGAACCCTTGGGACACCTCAGGGGGACCCAGTACTTC.

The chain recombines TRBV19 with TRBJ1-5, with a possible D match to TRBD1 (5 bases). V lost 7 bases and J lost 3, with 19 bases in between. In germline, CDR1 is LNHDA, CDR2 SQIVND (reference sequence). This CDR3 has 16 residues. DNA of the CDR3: TGTGCCAGTACCCACGCAGGTAGGGGCAACAATCAGCCCCAGCATTTT. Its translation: CASTHAGRGNNQPQHF.

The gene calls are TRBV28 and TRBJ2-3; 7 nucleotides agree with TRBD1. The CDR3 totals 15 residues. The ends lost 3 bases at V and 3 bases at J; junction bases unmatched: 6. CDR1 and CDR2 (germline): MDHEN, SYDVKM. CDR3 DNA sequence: TGTGCCAGCAGTTTGAGGCCAGGGGGAACAGATACGCAGTATTTT. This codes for CASSLRPGGTDTQYF.

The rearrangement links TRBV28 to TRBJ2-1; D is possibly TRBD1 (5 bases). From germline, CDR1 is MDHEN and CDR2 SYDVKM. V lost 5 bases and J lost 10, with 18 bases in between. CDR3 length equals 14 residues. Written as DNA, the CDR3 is TGTGCCAGCAGTGACAGCGTAAGCAGGGTGGAGCAGTTCTTC. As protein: CASSDSVSRVEQFF. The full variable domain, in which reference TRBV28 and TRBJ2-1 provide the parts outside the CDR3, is DVKVTQSSRYLVKRTGEKVFLECVQDMDHENMFWYRQDPGLGLRLIYFSYDVKMKEKGDIPEGYSVSREKKERFSLILESASTNQTSMYLCASSDSVSRVEQFFGPGTRLTVL.

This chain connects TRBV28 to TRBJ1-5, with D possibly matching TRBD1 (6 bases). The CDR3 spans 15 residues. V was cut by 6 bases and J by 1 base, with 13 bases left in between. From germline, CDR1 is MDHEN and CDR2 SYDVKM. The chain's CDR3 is CASRLPGQSNQPQHF. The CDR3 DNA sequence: TGTGCCAGCAGACTCCCCGGACAGAGCAATCAGCCCCAGCATTTT.

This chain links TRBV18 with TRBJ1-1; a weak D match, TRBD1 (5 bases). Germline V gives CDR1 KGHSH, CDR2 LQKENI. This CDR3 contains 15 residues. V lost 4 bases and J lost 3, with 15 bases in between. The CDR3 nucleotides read TGTGCCAGCTCACTTCGGACGGGGGAGGACACTGAAGCTTTCTTT. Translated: CASSLRTGEDTEAFF.

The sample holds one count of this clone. CDR3 region: CASNLDRGHETQYF. The CDR3 region has the DNA TGTGCCAGCAACCTAGACAGGGGGCACGAGACCCAGTACTTC. This sequence joins TRBV7-2 and TRBJ2-5; 10 bases are a match to TRBD1. Germline CDR1 and CDR2: SGHTA and FQGNSA. The CDR3 length is 14 residues. V shed 7 bases and J 5 bases; nucleotides not matched to a gene: 7. The complete variable domain, with remaining parts taken from reference TRBV7-2 and TRBJ2-5, reads GAGVSQSPSNKVTEKGKDVELRCDPISGHTALYWYRQSLGQGLEFLIYFQGNSAPDKSGLPSDRFSAERTGGSVSTLTIQRTQQEDSAVYLCASNLDRGHETQYFGPGTRLLVL.

DNA of the CDR3: TGCAGTGGGGGGGGTAACTATGGCTACACCTTC. This codes for CSGGGNYGYTF. This sequence joins TRBV20-1 and TRBJ1-2; tentative D call: TRBD1 (5 bases). The CDR3 has 11 residues. The V gene lost 7 bases and the J gene lost 1 base, with 7 bases spanning the gap. Looked up from germline, CDR1 is DFQATT and CDR2 is SNEGSKA (reference sequence).

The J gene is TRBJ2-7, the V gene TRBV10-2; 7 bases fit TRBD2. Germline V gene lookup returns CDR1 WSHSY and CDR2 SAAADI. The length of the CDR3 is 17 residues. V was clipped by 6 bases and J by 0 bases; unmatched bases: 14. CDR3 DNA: TGCGCCAGCAGCTCCCGAGTATCGGGGGGTAGCTCCTACGAGCAGTACTTC. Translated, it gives CASSSRVSGGSSYEQYF.